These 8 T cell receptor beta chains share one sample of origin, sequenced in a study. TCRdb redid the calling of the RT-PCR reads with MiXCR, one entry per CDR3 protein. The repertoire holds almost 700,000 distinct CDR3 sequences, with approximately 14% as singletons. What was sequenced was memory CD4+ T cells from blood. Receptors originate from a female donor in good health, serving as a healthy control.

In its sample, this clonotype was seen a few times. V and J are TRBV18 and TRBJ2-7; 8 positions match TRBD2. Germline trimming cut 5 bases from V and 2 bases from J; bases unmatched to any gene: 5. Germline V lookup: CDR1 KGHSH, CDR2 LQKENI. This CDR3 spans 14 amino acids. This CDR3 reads CASSVTSGAYEQYF. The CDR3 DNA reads TGTGCCAGCTCAGTAACTAGCGGTGCCTACGAGCAGTACTTC.

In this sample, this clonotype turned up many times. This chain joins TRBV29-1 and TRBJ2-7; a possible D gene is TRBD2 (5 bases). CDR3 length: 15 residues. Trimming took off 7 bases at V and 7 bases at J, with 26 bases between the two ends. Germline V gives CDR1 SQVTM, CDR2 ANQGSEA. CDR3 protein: CSGSRGAPVSGEQYF. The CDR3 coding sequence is TGCAGCGGGTCCCGGGGAGCCCCGGTTAGTGGAGAGCAGTACTTC.

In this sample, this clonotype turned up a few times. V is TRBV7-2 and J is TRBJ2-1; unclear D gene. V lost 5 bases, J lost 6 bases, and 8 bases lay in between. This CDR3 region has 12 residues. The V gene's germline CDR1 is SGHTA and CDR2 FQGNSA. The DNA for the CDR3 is TGTGCCAGCAGCCCTACGGGCAATGAGCAGTTCTTC. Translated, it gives CASSPTGNEQFF.

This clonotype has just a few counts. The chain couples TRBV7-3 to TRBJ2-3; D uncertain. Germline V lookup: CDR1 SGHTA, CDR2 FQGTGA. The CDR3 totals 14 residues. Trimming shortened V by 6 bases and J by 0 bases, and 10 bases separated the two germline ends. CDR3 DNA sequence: TGTGCCAGCAGTCCAAGATCTAGCACAGATACGCAGTATTTT. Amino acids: CASSPRSSTDTQYF.

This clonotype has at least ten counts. The CDR3 DNA reads as TGCAGTGCTAGTGAGACTAGCGGTTCCTACAATGAGCAGTTCTTC. Its translation: CSASETSGSYNEQFF. V is TRBV20-1 and J is TRBJ2-1, with 9 bases aligning to TRBD2. Germline CDR1 DFQATT, CDR2 SNEGSKA (reference sequence). The J segment lost 1 base and the V segment lost 3 bases, leaving 4 bases of the junction unmatched. The CDR3 length is 15 residues.

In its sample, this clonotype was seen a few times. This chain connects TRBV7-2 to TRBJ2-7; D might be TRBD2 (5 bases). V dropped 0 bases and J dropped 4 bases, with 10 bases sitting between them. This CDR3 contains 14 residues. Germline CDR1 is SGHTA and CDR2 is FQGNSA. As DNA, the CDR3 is TGTGCCAGCAGCTTAGCGGGAGCTGATTACGAGCAGTACTTC. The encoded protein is CASSLAGADYEQYF.

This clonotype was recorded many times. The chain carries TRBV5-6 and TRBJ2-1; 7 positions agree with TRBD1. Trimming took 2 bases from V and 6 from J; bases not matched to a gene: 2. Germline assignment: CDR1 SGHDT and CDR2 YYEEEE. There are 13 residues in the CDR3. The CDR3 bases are TGTGCCAGCAGCTTCACAGGGGTCAATGAGCAGTTCTTC. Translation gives CASSFTGVNEQFF.

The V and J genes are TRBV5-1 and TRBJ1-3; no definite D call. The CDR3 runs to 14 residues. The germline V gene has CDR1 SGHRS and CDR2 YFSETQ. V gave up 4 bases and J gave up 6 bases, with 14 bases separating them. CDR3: CASSAGPAENTIYF. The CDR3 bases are TGCGCCAGCAGCGCCGGTCCAGCCGAAAACACCATATATTTT.